This passage covers 5 T cell receptor beta chains from one sample sequenced in a study of blood T cell repertoires in COVID-19. Assay: immunoSEQ multiplex PCR; the TCRdb copy retains only in-frame clones and omits some. The sample includes some 300,000 clones, approximately 90% of them seen just once. The sequenced material came from peripheral blood. Receptors were obtained from a woman younger than 45 who had recovered from COVID-19.

V gene TRBV6-5 combines with J gene TRBJ1-5; D gene ambiguous. V shed 5 bases and J shed 0 bases, with 11 bases lying between them. This CDR3 has 15 amino acids. Germline loops: CDR1 MNHEY, CDR2 SVGAGI. The CDR3 nucleotides read TGTGCCAGCAGTACAGTGGCCTATAGCAATCAGCCCCAGCATTTT. This codes for CASSTVAYSNQPQHF.

This sequence joins TRBV2 and TRBJ2-3, with 9 bases identical to TRBD2. The V and J ends lost 11 bases and 5 bases, in that order; junction bases with no gene match: 14. Germline V gene data show CDR1 as SNHLY and CDR2 as FYNNEI. The CDR3 has 15 residues. The CDR3 coding sequence is TGTGCCGCCAGCCTGGCGGGGGGGCATGGAGATACGCAGTATTTT. Amino acids: CAASLAGGHGDTQYF.

V usage is TRBV25-1 and J usage is TRBJ1-4; TRBD1 might be the D (5 bases). In germline, CDR1 is MGHDK, CDR2 SYGVNS. V was shortened by 5 bases and J by 4 bases, with 11 bases between the two germline ends. The CDR3 is made up of 14 amino acids. The CDR3 region is CASSRAGGNEKLFF. The DNA for the CDR3 is TGTGCCAGCAGTCGAGCCGGGGGTAATGAAAAACTGTTTTTT.

The chain is built from TRBV19 and TRBJ2-7, with D perhaps TRBD1 (6 bases). Germline V gene data show CDR1 as LNHDA and CDR2 as SQIVND (reference sequence). The CDR3 totals 14 residues. V was trimmed by 3 bases and J by 2 bases, leaving 11 bases between them. The CDR3 DNA sequence: TGTGCCAGTAGTATGTCCGGGACAACCTACGAGCAGTACTTC. This encodes CASSMSGTTYEQYF.

V gene TRBV3-1 (or the pseudogene TRBV3-2) combines with J gene TRBJ1-1; the match to TRBD1 covers 7 bases. The trim removed 0 bases at V and 7 bases at J, leaving 5 bases unmatched. The CDR3 spans 14 residues. CDR1 and CDR2 from the germline V gene are LGHDT and YNNKEL (reference sequence). The CDR3 protein is CASSQDRGWDEAFF. The DNA of the CDR3 is TGTGCCAGCAGCCAAGACAGGGGGTGGGATGAAGCTTTCTTT.